This record concerns one TCR beta chain sequence. Antigen: not known. The data stem from a study of T cell repertoires in cytomegalovirus infection. Findings of the study overall: The ex vivo response was dominated by HLA-C-restricted CMV-specific TCR beta clonotypes.

MiXCR was run by TCRdb on the reads, yielding one entry per CDR3 protein. The sample records roughly 760,000 distinct CDR3 sequences, approximately 40% being singletons. The clonotype was recovered from a human donor in good health (CMV status not recorded). Some clones in this sample may be carry-over from other donors' samples. The sample was PBMCs.

The CDR3 coding sequence is TGTGCCAGCAGCTTAGCGGGGACACTTTATGGCTACACCTTC. It codes for CASSLAGTLYGYTF. The J gene is TRBJ1-2, the V gene TRBV7-9; weak D call: TRBD1 (6 bases). Trimming shortened V by 0 bases and J by 5 bases, and 10 bases separated the two germline ends. Germline V gene data show CDR1 as SEHNR and CDR2 as FQNEAQ (reference sequence). The CDR3 covers 14 residues.